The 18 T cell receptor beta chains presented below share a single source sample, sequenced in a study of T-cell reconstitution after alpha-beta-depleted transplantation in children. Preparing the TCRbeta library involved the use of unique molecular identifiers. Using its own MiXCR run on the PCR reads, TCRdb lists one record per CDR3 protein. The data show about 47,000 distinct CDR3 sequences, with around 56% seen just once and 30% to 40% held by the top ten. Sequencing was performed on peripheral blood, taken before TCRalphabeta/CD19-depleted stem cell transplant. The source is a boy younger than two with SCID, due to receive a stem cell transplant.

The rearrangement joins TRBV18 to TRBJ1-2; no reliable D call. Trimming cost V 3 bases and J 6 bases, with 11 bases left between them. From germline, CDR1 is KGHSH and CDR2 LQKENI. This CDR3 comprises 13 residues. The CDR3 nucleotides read TGTGCCAGCTCACCCATGGTGGGAGATGGCTACACCTTC. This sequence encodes CASSPMVGDGYTF.

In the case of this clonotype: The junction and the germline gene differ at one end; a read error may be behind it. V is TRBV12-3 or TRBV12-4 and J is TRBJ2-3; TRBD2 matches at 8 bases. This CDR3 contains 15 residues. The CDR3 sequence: CASSLAGGGSDTQYF. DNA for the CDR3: TGTGCCAGCAGTCTAGCGGGTGGGGGCTCGGATACGCAGTATTTT.

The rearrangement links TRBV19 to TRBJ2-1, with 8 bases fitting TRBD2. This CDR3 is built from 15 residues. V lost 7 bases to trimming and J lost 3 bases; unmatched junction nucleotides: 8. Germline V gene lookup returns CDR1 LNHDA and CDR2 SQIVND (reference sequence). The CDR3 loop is CASIPAGENYNEQFF. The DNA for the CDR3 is TGTGCCAGTATCCCAGCGGGGGAGAACTACAATGAGCAGTTCTTC.

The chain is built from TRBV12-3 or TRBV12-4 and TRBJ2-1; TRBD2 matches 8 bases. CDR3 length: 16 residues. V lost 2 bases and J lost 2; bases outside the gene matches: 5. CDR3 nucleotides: TGTGCCAGCAGTTTAAGGCGGGGGGCCGCCTACAATGAGCAGTTCTTC. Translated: CASSLRRGAAYNEQFF.

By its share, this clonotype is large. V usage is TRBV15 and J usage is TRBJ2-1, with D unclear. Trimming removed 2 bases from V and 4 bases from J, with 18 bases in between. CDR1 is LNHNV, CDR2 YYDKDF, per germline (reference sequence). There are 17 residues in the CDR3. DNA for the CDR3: TGTGCCACCAGCAGACCAAAGGGTAGGCCCGTTTACAATGAGCAGTTCTTC. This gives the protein CATSRPKGRPVYNEQFF.

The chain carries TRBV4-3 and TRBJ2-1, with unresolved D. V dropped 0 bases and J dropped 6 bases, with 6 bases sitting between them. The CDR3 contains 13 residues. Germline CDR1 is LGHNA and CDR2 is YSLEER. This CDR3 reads CASSQEVLNEQFF. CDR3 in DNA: TGCGCCAGCAGCCAAGAAGTACTCAATGAGCAGTTCTTC.

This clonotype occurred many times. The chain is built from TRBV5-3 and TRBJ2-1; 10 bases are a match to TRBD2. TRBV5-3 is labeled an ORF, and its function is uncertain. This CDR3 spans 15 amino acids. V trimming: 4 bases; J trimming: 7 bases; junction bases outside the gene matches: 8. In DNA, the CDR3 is TGTGCCAGAAGCGAAGTAGCGGGGGGTCGAAATGAGCAGTTCTTC. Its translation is CARSEVAGGRNEQFF.

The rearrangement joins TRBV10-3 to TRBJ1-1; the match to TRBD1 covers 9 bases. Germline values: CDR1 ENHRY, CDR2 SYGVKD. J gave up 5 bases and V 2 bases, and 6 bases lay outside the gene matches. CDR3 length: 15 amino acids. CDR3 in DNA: TGTGCCATCAGTGAGGAAGGGACAGGGTTAACTGAAGCTTTCTTT. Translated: CAISEEGTGLTEAFF.

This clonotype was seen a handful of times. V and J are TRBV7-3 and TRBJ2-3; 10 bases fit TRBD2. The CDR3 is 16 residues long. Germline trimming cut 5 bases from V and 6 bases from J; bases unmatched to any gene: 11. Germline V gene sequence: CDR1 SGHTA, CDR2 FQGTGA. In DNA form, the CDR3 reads TGTGCCAGCAGCCCGACTAGCGGGCCCAAGGCGGATACGCAGTATTTT. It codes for CASSPTSGPKADTQYF.

Here the CDR3 reads CASSLTSGGNTGELFF. The CDR3 coding sequence is TGTGCCAGCAGTCTCACTAGCGGGGGAAACACCGGGGAGCTGTTTTTT. The chain links TRBV12-3 or TRBV12-4 to TRBJ2-2; 11 bases map to TRBD2. There are 16 residues in the CDR3. V lost 5 bases to trimming and J lost 2 bases; unmatched junction nucleotides: 4.

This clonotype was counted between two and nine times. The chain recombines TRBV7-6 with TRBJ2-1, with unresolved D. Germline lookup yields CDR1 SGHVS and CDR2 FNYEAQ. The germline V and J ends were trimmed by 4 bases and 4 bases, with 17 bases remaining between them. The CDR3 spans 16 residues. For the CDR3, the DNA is TGTGCCAGCAGCTCACTTTCCCGCACGTTTTACAATGAGCAGTTCTTC. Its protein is CASSSLSRTFYNEQFF.

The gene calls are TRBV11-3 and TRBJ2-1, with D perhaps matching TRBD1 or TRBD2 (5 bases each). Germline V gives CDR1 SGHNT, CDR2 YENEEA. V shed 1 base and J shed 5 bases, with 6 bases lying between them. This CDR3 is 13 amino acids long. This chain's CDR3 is CASSLVGDNEQFF. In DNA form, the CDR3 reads TGTGCCAGCAGCTTAGTGGGGGACAATGAGCAGTTCTTC.

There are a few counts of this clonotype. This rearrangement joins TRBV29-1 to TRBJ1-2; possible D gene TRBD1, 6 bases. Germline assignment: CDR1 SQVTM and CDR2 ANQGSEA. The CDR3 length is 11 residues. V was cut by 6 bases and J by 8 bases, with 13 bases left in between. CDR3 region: CSVRGAYGYTF. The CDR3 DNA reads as TGCAGCGTCAGGGGAGCCTACGGCTACACCTTC.

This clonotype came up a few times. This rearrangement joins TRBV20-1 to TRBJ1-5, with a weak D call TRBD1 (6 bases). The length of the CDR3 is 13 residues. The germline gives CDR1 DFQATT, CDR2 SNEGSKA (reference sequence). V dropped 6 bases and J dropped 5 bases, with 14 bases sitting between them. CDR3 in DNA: TGCAGTGCAAGGAACAGGGATCATCAGCCCCAGCATTTT. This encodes CSARNRDHQPQHF.

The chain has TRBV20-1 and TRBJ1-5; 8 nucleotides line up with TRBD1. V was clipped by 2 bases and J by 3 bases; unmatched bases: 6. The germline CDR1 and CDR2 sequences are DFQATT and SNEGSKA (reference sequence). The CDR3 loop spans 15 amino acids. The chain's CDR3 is CSARPPDRANQPQHF. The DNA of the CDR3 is TGCAGTGCTAGACCCCCGGACAGGGCCAATCAGCCCCAGCATTTT.

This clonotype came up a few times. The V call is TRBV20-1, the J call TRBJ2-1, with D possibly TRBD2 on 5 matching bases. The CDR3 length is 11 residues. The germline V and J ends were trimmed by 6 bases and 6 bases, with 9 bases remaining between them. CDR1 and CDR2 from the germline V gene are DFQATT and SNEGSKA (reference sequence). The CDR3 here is CSASGFNEQFF. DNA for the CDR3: TGCAGTGCGTCGGGGTTCAATGAGCAGTTCTTC.

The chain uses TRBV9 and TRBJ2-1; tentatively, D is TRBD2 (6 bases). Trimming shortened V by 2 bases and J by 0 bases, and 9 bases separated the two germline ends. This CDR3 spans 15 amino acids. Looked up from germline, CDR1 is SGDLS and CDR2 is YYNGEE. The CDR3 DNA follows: TGTGCCAGCAGCGTGGACTATTCCTCCTACAATGAGCAGTTCTTC. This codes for CASSVDYSSYNEQFF.

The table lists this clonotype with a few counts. In DNA, the CDR3 is TGTGCCAGCAGCTTAACTCGAGACTACAATGAGCAGTTCTTC. Translation gives CASSLTRDYNEQFF. V gene TRBV7-6 combines with J gene TRBJ2-1; D gene uncertain. This CDR3 has 14 residues. The V end lost 2 bases, the J end lost 3 bases, and 8 bases lay between the germline ends. The germline CDR1 and CDR2 sequences are SGHVS and FNYEAQ.